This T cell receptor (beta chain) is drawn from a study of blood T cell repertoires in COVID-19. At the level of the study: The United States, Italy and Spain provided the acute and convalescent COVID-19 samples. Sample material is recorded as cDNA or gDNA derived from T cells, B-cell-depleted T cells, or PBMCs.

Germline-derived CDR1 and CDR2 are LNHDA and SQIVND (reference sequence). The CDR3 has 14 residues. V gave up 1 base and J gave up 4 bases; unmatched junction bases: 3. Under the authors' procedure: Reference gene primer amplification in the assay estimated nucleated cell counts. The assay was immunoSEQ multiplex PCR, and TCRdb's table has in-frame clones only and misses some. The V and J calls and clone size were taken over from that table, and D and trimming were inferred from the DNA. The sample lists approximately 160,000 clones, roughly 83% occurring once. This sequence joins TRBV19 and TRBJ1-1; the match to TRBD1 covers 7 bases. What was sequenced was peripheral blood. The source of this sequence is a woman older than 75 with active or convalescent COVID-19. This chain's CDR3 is CASSIGQGRTEAFF. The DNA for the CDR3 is TGTGCCAGTAGTATAGGACAGGGACGCACTGAAGCTTTCTTT.